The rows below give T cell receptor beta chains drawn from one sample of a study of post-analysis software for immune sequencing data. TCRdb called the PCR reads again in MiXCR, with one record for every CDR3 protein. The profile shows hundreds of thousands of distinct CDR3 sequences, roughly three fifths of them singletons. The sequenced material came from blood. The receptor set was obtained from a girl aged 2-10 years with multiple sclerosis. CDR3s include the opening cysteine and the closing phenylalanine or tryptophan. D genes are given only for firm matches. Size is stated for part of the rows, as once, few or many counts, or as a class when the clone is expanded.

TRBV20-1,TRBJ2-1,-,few,CSALDYNEQFF,TGCAGTGCTCTGGACTACAATGAGCAGTTCTTC
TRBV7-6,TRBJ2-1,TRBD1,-,CASSLPSQRDRRNNEQFF,TGTGCCAGCAGCCTACCATCTCAACGGGACAGGCGCAACAATGAGCAGTTCTTC
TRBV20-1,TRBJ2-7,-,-,CSARPVSNYEQQYF,TGCAGTGCTAGACCTGTATCCAACTACGAACAGCAGTACTTC
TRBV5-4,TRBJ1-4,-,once,CASSLPGREKRFF,TGTGCCAGCAGCTTGCCGGGGCGTGAAAAACGGTTTTTT
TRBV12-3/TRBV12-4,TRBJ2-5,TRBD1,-,CASSLEGGTGWNQETQYF,TGTGCCAGCAGTTTAGAGGGGGGGACAGGGTGGAACCAAGAGACCCAGTACTTC
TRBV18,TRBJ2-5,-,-,CASSPQIRGETQYF,TGTGCCAGCTCACCACAGATCAGGGGAGAAACCCAGTACTTC
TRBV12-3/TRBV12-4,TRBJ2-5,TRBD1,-,CASSLGEAKGAETQYF,TGTGCCAGCAGTTTAGGGGAAGCCAAGGGGGCAGAGACCCAGTACTTC
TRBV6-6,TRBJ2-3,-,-,CASTGTGPATSTDTQYF,TGTGCCAGCACCGGGACTGGTCCTGCTACTAGCACAGATACGCAGTATTTT
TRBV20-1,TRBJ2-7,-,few,CSASLYYEQYF,TGCAGTGCTAGTCTTTACTACGAGCAGTACTTC
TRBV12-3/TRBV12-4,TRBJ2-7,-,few,CASSFLSTYEQYF,TGTGCCAGCAGTTTTCTATCGACCTACGAGCAGTACTTC
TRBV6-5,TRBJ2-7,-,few,CASSYIASPTEQYF,TGTGCCAGCAGTTATATAGCGAGTCCAACCGAGCAGTACTTC
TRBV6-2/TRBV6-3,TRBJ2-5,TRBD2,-,CASSYSLAGAGTQYF,TGTGCCAGCAGTTACTCATTAGCGGGAGCGGGGACCCAGTACTTC
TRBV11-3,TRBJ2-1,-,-,CASNHFPFGGVSSYNEQFF,TGTGCCAGCAACCATTTCCCCTTCGGGGGAGTGAGCTCCTACAATGAGCAGTTCTTC
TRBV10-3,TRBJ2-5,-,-,CAIGGLGPGETQYF,TGTGCCATAGGTGGGCTCGGACCGGGGGAGACCCAGTACTTC
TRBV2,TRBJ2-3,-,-,CASSDRHYTDTQYF,TGTGCCAGCAGTGACCGTCATTACACAGATACGCAGTATTTT
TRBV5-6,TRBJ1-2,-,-,CASSSGTQNYGYTF,TGTGCCAGCAGCTCGGGAACCCAGAACTATGGCTACACCTTC